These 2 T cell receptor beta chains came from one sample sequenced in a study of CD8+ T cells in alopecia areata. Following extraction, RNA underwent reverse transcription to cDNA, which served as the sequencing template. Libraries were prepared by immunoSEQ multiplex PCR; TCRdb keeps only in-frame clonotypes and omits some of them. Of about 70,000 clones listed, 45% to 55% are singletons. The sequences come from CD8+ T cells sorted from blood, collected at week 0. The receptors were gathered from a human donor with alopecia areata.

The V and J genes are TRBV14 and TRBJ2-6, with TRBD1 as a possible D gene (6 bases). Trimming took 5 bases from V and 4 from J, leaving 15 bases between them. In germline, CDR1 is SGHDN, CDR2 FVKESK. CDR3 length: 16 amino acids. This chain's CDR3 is CASSERTGIGANVLTF. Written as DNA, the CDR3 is TGTGCCAGCAGCGAGAGAACAGGGATCGGGGCCAACGTCCTGACTTTC.

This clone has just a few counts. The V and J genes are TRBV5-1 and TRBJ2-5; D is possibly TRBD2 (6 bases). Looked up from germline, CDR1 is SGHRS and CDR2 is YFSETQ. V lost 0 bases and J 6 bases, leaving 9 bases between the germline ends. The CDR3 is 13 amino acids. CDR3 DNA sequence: TGCGCCAGCAGCTTGGACGGGGGTCAGACCCAGTACTTC. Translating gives CASSLDGGQTQYF.